Below are 27 T cell receptor beta chains sequenced from a single sample in a study of cytomegalovirus exposure and HLA in healthy donors. TCRdb's table, derived via immunoSEQ multiplex PCR, lists solely in-frame clones and lacks some. The sample records 100,000 to 120,000 clones, 70% to 90% being singletons. Specimen: PBMCs. The receptors were gathered from a woman aged 25 to 45 in good health and CMV-seropositive.

This chain connects TRBV2 to TRBJ2-1, with unresolved D. Deletions cut 6 bases from V and 3 bases from J, with 9 bases between. Germline loops: CDR1 SNHLY, CDR2 FYNNEI. The CDR3 covers 13 residues. The CDR3 DNA is TGTGCCAGCAGGAAACGCTACTACAATGAGCAGTTCTTC. This codes for CASRKRYYNEQFF.

This sequence joins TRBV5-6 and TRBJ1-5; D might be TRBD1 (6 bases). Trimming took 4 bases from V and 2 from J, leaving 16 bases between them. CDR1 SGHDT and CDR2 YYEEEE come from the germline V gene. This CDR3 is built from 16 residues. The CDR3 sequence is CASSLWKGVGNQPQHF. CDR3 in DNA: TGTGCCAGCAGCCTATGGAAGGGGGTCGGCAATCAGCCCCAGCATTTT.

V gene TRBV30 combines with J gene TRBJ1-3; 7 bases agree with TRBD1. Trimming removed 4 bases from V and 0 bases from J; junction bases left unmatched: 3. The germline CDR1 and CDR2 sequences are GTSNPN and SVGIG (reference sequence). The CDR3 covers 14 residues. CDR3 in amino acids: CAWNRGNSGNTIYF. The CDR3 DNA reads TGTGCCTGGAACAGGGGCAACTCTGGAAACACCATATATTTT. The entire variable domain, with the rest obtained from reference TRBV30 and TRBJ1-3, is as follows: SQTIHQWPATLVQPVGSPLSLECTVEGTSNPNLYWYRQAAGRGLQLLFYSVGIGQISSEVPQNLSASRPQDRQFILSSKKLLLSDSGFYLCAWNRGNSGNTIYFGEGSWLTVV.

This clone was counted a single time. The chain is built from TRBV28 and TRBJ2-3, with 7 bases identical to TRBD2. The CDR3 is 14 amino acids. Unmatched junction bases numbered 8, after V lost 3 bases and J lost 8 bases. Germline V CDR1 and CDR2: MDHEN, SYDVKM. In DNA form, the CDR3 reads TGTGCCAGCAGTTTTAGGCTAGCGGTAGGTACGCAGTATTTT. Translation gives CASSFRLAVGTQYF.

This clone was seen just once. This rearrangement joins TRBV7-6 to TRBJ2-5; TRBD2 matches 13 bases. The CDR3 has 16 residues. Germline V lookup: CDR1 SGHVS, CDR2 FNYEAQ. V gave up 1 base and J gave up 2 bases; unmatched junction bases: 1. CDR3 sequence: CASSLGTSGRQETQYF. The DNA of the CDR3 is TGTGCCAGCAGCTTAGGGACTAGCGGGAGACAAGAGACCCAGTACTTC.

This sequence joins TRBV15 and TRBJ2-5; 7 bases fit TRBD2. Germline V CDR1 and CDR2: LNHNV, YYDKDF (reference sequence). CDR3 length: 15 residues. J lost 2 bases, V lost 5 bases, and 8 bases had no gene match. The CDR3 loop is CATSSRRGTQETQYF. For the CDR3, the DNA is TGTGCCACCAGCTCCCGGCGGGGGACTCAAGAGACCCAGTACTTC.

The V gene is TRBV6-1, the J gene TRBJ1-2; D ambiguous. CDR3 length: 13 residues. V was clipped by 1 base and J by 7 bases, with 10 bases between them. Germline V gene lookup returns CDR1 MNHNS and CDR2 SASEGT. Here the CDR3 DNA reads TGTGCCAGCAGTGAAGTAAGGGCGGGTGGCTACACCTTC. Translation gives CASSEVRAGGYTF.

This clone was recorded once. This CDR3 reads CASSLVAPGQLYNSPLHF. The CDR3 DNA reads TGTGCCAGCAGCTTAGTTGCCCCGGGACAGCTTTATAATTCACCCCTCCACTTT. The V call is TRBV7-6, the J call TRBJ1-6; 7 bases are a match to TRBD1. The V gene end was trimmed by 1 base and the J gene end by 4 bases; junction bases not matched to a gene: 10. Germline assignment: CDR1 SGHVS and CDR2 FNYEAQ. CDR3 size: 18 residues. The whole variable domain, remainder taken from reference TRBV7-6 and TRBJ1-6, is GAGVSQSPRYKVTKRGQDVALRCDPISGHVSLYWYRQALGQGPEFLTYFNYEAQQDKSGLPNDRFSAERPEGSISTLTIQRTEQRDSAMYRCASSLVAPGQLYNSPLHFGNGTRLTVT.

This sequence joins TRBV1 and TRBJ1-5; TRBD1, the table's D call, lacks a check against the DNA. TRBV1 is shown as a pseudogene. CDR3 length: 15 residues. CDR3: CTSSRDRDHGQPQHF. CDR3 nucleotide sequence: TGCACCAGCAGCCGGGACAGGGACCACGGGCAGCCCCAGCATTTT.

The rearrangement links TRBV5-6 to TRBJ1-1; TRBD1 agrees at 8 bases. The V gene end was trimmed by 2 bases and the J gene end by 3 bases; junction bases not matched to a gene: 3. The CDR3 is made up of 14 amino acids. CDR1 and CDR2 (germline): SGHDT, YYEEEE. The CDR3 sequence: CASSFQGAYTEAFF. In DNA form, the CDR3 reads TGTGCCAGCAGCTTCCAGGGGGCGTACACTGAAGCTTTCTTT.

The chain recombines TRBV6-5 with TRBJ2-1; the D is unclear. Germline loops: CDR1 MNHEY, CDR2 SVGAGI. V was shortened by 7 bases and J by 4 bases, with 14 bases between the two germline ends. The CDR3 covers 14 residues. This CDR3 reads CASTPRQFYNEQFF. CDR3 sequence (DNA): TGTGCCAGCACCCCTCGCCAGTTTTACAATGAGCAGTTCTTC.

The chain is built from TRBV28 and TRBJ1-2, with a possible D match to TRBD1 (5 bases). V shed 4 bases and J shed 3 bases, with 9 bases lying between them. The length of the CDR3 is 13 residues. Looked up from germline, CDR1 is MDHEN and CDR2 is SYDVKM. The CDR3 DNA is TGTGCCAGCAGTTCCCCGACAGACTATGGCTACACCTTC. This sequence encodes CASSSPTDYGYTF.

This chain joins TRBV30 and TRBJ2-6; D not certain. Trimming cost V 0 bases and J 4 bases, with 10 bases left between them. The germline gives CDR1 GTSNPN, CDR2 SVGIG (reference sequence). The CDR3 spans 15 residues. This CDR3 reads CAWSVVVRGANVLTF. The CDR3 DNA reads as TGTGCCTGGAGTGTTGTGGTGCGGGGGGCCAACGTCCTGACTTTC.

With regard to this clone: Other DNA sequences in this sample translate to the same CDR3. This sequence joins TRBV30 and TRBJ2-5; no clear D. Germline CDR1 and CDR2: GTSNPN and SVGIG (reference sequence). Trimming removed 3 bases at V and 2 bases at J, with 7 bases between. The CDR3 spans 12 residues. The chain's CDR3 is CAWSPGQETQYF. The CDR3 nucleotides read TGTGCCTGGAGCCCCGGGCAAGAGACCCAGTACTTC.

The chain recombines TRBV5-6 with TRBJ1-2; D is uncertain. CDR3 length: 13 residues. V was cut by 0 bases and J by 4 bases, with 7 bases left in between. Looked up from germline, CDR1 is SGHDT and CDR2 is YYEEEE. CDR3 coding DNA: TGTGCCAGCAGCTTGGGGTCGGTCTATGGCTACACCTTC. It specifies CASSLGSVYGYTF.

The V gene is TRBV13, the J gene TRBJ2-7; 9 nucleotides align to TRBD2. Trimming at V came to 0 bases and at J to 0 bases, leaving 9 bases not matched to a gene. CDR1 and CDR2 (germline): PRHDT, FYEKMQ (reference sequence). The CDR3 is made up of 18 amino acids. This chain's CDR3 is CASSLGGLAGPSSYEQYF. CDR3 DNA: TGTGCCAGCAGCTTAGGGGGGCTAGCGGGGCCTAGCTCCTACGAGCAGTACTTC.

CDR3 coding DNA: TGTGCCAGCAGCATCGACAGACCCAATGAGCAGTTCTTC. It yields the protein CASSIDRPNEQFF. This chain uses TRBV7-3 with TRBJ2-1; D may be TRBD1 (5 bases). This CDR3 spans 13 amino acids. The germline V gene encodes CDR1 SGHTA and CDR2 FQGTGA. The V gene lost 5 bases and the J gene lost 6 bases, with 11 bases spanning the gap.

This chain joins TRBV9 and TRBJ2-2; TRBD2 agrees at 7 bases. Unmatched junction bases numbered 6, after V lost 1 base and J lost 0 bases. The CDR3 consists of 17 residues. Germline V lookup: CDR1 SGDLS, CDR2 YYNGEE. This CDR3 is CASSVRHAGANTGELFF. CDR3 DNA: TGTGCCAGCAGCGTACGTCATGCGGGGGCGAACACCGGGGAGCTGTTTTTT.

The chain combines TRBV19 with TRBJ1-2, with unresolved D. The germline gives CDR1 LNHDA, CDR2 SQIVND (reference sequence). The CDR3 covers 12 residues. Deletions cut 4 bases from V and 8 bases from J, with 11 bases between. Here the CDR3 DNA reads TGTGCCAGTAGTAACCGTGGCCCGGGCTACACCTTC. Translation: CASSNRGPGYTF. The entire variable domain, with the rest obtained from reference TRBV19 and TRBJ1-2, is as follows: DGGITQSPKYLFRKEGQNVTLSCEQNLNHDAMYWYRQDPGQGLRLIYYSQIVNDFQKGDIAEGYSVSREKKESFPLTVTSAQKNPTAFYLCASSNRGPGYTFGSGTRLTVV.

The chain joins TRBV7-9 to TRBJ2-3, with 10 nucleotides matching TRBD2. Unmatched junction bases numbered 3, after V lost 5 bases and J lost 4 bases. The CDR3 is made up of 14 amino acids. Germline loops: CDR1 SEHNR, CDR2 FQNEAQ (reference sequence). In DNA form, the CDR3 reads TGTGCCAGCAGCCCTAGCGGGAGCTCAGATACGCAGTATTTT. This sequence encodes CASSPSGSSDTQYF.

Here the CDR3 reads CASSPTGFSYEQYF. DNA for the CDR3: TGTGCCAGCAGCCCCACCGGGTTCTCCTACGAGCAGTACTTC. V usage is TRBV5-4 and J usage is TRBJ2-7; D is undetermined. Looked up from germline, CDR1 is SGHNT and CDR2 is YYREEE (reference sequence). V was shortened by 4 bases and J by 0 bases, with 11 bases between the two germline ends. The CDR3 is 14 amino acids. The whole variable domain, remainder taken from reference TRBV5-4 and TRBJ2-7, is ETGVTQSPTHLIKTRGQQVTLRCSSQSGHNTVSWYQQALGQGPQFIFQYYREEENGRGNFPPRFSGLQFPNYSSELNVNALELDDSALYLCASSPTGFSYEQYFGPGTRLTVT.

This sequence joins TRBV18 and TRBJ2-7; no firm D call. V gave up 0 bases and J gave up 5 bases, with 8 bases separating them. CDR1 and CDR2 from the germline V gene are KGHSH and LQKENI. The CDR3 contains 13 residues. CDR3 region: CASSPPVIDEQYF. The CDR3 nucleotides are TGTGCCAGCTCACCACCTGTAATCGACGAGCAGTACTTC.

The chain has TRBV6-5 and TRBJ2-7; 8 bases are shared with TRBD1. The CDR3 is made up of 14 amino acids. Germline V CDR1 and CDR2: MNHEY, SVGAGI. J gave up 3 bases and V 5 bases, and 6 bases lay outside the gene matches. The CDR3, as DNA: TGTGCCAGCAGTCCCGGACAGGGAGGCTACGAGCAGTACTTC. It yields the protein CASSPGQGGYEQYF.

The gene calls are TRBV11-3 and TRBJ2-7; D perhaps matches TRBD1 (5 bases). There are 16 residues in the CDR3. Germline-derived CDR1 and CDR2 are SGHNT and YENEEA. Trimming removed 5 bases at V and 0 bases at J, with 17 bases between. CDR3 nucleotide sequence: TGTGCCAGCAGCACCGGACACGCCTACAGCTCCTACGAGCAGTACTTC. It encodes CASSTGHAYSSYEQYF.

V usage is TRBV6-1 and J usage is TRBJ1-2, with 7 bases that match TRBD1. V was clipped by 2 bases and J by 4 bases; unmatched bases: 10. In germline, CDR1 is MNHNS, CDR2 SASEGT. The CDR3 extends over 16 amino acids. In DNA form, the CDR3 reads TGTGCCAGCAGTGAACGCTCCGGGACAGAGGGCTATGGCTACACCTTC. Protein product: CASSERSGTEGYGYTF.

The V gene is TRBV18, the J gene TRBJ1-4, with 7 bases matching TRBD1. Germline CDR1 KGHSH, CDR2 LQKENI. This CDR3 spans 15 amino acids. The ends lost 2 bases at V and 8 bases at J; junction bases unmatched: 8. The CDR3 sequence: CASSPKDRVGEKLFF. The CDR3 nucleotides are TGTGCCAGCTCACCAAAAGACAGGGTCGGCGAAAAACTGTTTTTT. Supplemented by reference TRBV18 and TRBJ1-4, the full variable domain reads NAGVMQNPRHLVRRRGQEARLRCSPMKGHSHVYWYRQLPEEGLKFMVYLQKENIIDESGMPKERFSAEFPKEGPSILRIQQVVRGDSAAYFCASSPKDRVGEKLFFGSGTQLSVL.

In nucleotides, the CDR3 is TGTGCCAGCAGCGTAATTGGACAGGGCCCCACAGATACGCAGTATTTT. Translation gives CASSVIGQGPTDTQYF. V gene TRBV7-2 combines with J gene TRBJ2-3; 8 bases are shared with TRBD1. The trim removed 5 bases at V and 2 bases at J, leaving 9 bases unmatched. The CDR3 spans 16 residues. The V gene's germline CDR1 is SGHTA and CDR2 FQGNSA.